This T cell receptor beta chain stems from a study of cytomegalovirus exposure and HLA in healthy donors. The study's findings and limits: A later analysis found first-cohort TCR clusters tended to co-occur in the 120 or so validation repertoires.

Germline V gene sequence: CDR1 LGHNT, CDR2 FRNRAP. This CDR3 spans 16 amino acids. Trimming took 4 bases from V and 4 from J, leaving 17 bases between them. The donors were members of the 120-subject validation cohort (separate from the roughly 660-subject first cohort). The assay was immunoSEQ multiplex PCR, and TCRdb's table has in-frame clones only and misses some. The repertoire holds roughly 120,000 clones, with about nine tenths as singletons. About this clone itself: The target antigen is unknown.

The TCR originated in a man between 18 and 29 years old in good health and CMV-seropositive. This rearrangement joins TRBV12-5 to TRBJ1-5; D remains ambiguous. The sample consisted of PBMCs. The CDR3 bases are TGTGCTAGTGGTTCTCGGGCGGCGGAGGGAAATCAGCCCCAGCATTTT. The encoded protein is CASGSRAAEGNQPQHF.